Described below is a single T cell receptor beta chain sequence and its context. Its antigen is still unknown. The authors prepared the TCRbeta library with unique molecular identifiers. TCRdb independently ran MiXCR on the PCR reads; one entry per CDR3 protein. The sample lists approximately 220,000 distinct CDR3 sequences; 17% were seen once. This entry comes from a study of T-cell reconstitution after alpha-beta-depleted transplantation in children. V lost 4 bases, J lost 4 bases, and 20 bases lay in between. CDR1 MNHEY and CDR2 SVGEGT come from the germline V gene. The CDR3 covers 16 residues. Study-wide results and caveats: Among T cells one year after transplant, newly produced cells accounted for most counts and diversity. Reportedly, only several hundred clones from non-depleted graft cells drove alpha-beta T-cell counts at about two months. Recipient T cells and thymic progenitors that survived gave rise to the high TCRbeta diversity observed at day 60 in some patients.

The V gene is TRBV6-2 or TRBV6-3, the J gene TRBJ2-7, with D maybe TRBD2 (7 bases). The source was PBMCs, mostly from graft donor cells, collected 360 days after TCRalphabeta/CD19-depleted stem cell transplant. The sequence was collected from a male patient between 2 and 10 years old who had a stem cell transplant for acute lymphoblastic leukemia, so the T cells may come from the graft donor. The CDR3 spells CASSSPRGGPLYEQYF. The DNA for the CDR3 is TGTGCCAGCAGTTCCCCCCGCGGGGGCCCCCTGTACGAGCAGTACTTC.